The present T cell receptor beta chain was sequenced within a study of shared clonotypes between healthy human individuals. The repertoire was sequenced with immunoSEQ multiplex PCR; TCRdb's copy has only in-frame clones and lacks some. The sample lists approximately 2,200,000 clones; under 95% were seen once. Terminally differentiated effector memory CD45RA+ cells were left out of the naive CD8 fraction, which was CD45RO-negative and positively selected for CCR7. The V gene end was trimmed by 6 bases and the J gene end by 7 bases; junction bases not matched to a gene: 7. From germline, CDR1 is GTSNPN and CDR2 SVGIG (reference sequence). CDR3 length equals 13 residues.

This clonotype was sampled from a man younger than 35 in good health. Some clones in this sample may be carry-over from other donors' samples. Sequencing used naive CD8+ T cells from PBMCs. The rearrangement uses TRBV30 and TRBJ2-7; 12 nucleotides agree with TRBD2. This chain's CDR3 is CACRLAGAIEQYF. The CDR3 DNA reads TGTGCCTGCAGACTAGCGGGAGCCATTGAGCAGTACTTC.